The rows below give T cell receptor beta chains drawn from one sample of a study of T-cell memory formation after mild COVID-19. TCRdb redid the calling of the 5' RACE reads with MiXCR, one entry per CDR3 protein. The profile covers 90,000 to 120,000 distinct CDR3 sequences, with approximately 15% appearing a single time and less than 40% taken by the ten largest. Sequenced input: PBMCs or a T cell subset sorted from them (not recorded which). Every receptor here comes from a man younger than 35 who had mild COVID-19 (a few samples of this study predate the infection). Cell type and time point are not known. The CDR3 runs from the conserved cysteine through the conserved F or W.

v_gene	j_gene	CDR3aa
TRBV7-2	TRBJ2-7	CASSLGTKTYEQYF
TRBV27	TRBJ1-1	CASSFGPNTEAFF
TRBV10-2	TRBJ2-1	CASSVGGGLNEQFF
TRBV5-1	TRBJ2-1	CASRRGDNEQFF
TRBV6-2/TRBV6-3	TRBJ1-5	CASSYDGDKSPSSNQPQHF
TRBV7-6	TRBJ1-5	CASSPFGANQPQHF
TRBV5-5	TRBJ1-1	CASRSPGRLEAFF
TRBV28	TRBJ1-2	CASSFTNYGYTF
TRBV12-3/TRBV12-4	TRBJ1-5	CASRSTGSGPGQPQHF
TRBV7-7	TRBJ2-1	CASSRTSGGKNEQFF
TRBV7-2	TRBJ1-1	CASSLVVGWGEAFF
TRBV30	TRBJ1-2	CAWNAGLGYTF
TRBV13	TRBJ1-1	CASSLAGRTEAFF
TRBV24-1	TRBJ2-1	CATSRTSGEQFF
TRBV15	TRBJ2-3	CATSSQMGGRKDRRTDTQYF
TRBV7-2	TRBJ2-5	CASSPQETQYF
TRBV5-1	TRBJ2-7	CASRGTGAYEQYF
TRBV4-3	TRBJ1-1	CASSQDRGENTEAFF
TRBV29-1	TRBJ1-1	CSVVALNTEAFF
TRBV7-9	TRBJ2-1	CASSPAGRHNEQFF
TRBV4-3	TRBJ2-1	CASSLWAGGQDEQFF
TRBV25-1	TRBJ2-3	CASSEGTRGGEHTQYF
TRBV12-3/TRBV12-4	TRBJ1-6	CASSTYRSGSPLHF
TRBV23-1	TRBJ1-1	CASSQSRGPWGTEAFF
TRBV6-5	TRBJ1-5	CASRPRTGYSNQPQHF
TRBV4-1	TRBJ2-1	CASSPITSGGEQFF
TRBV7-9	TRBJ1-1	CASTYLTVNTEAFF
TRBV7-9	TRBJ2-3	CASSLALGGATDTQYF
TRBV19	TRBJ1-2	CASSIASYGYTF
TRBV4-3	TRBJ2-3	CASSRQGGGTQYF
TRBV7-2	TRBJ1-6	CASSLSVGRIHSPLHF
TRBV27	TRBJ1-2	CASKTGGEGYTF
TRBV27	TRBJ2-4	CASSSSGGADKNIQYF
TRBV28	TRBJ2-1	CASMWGNNEQFF
TRBV2	TRBJ2-5	CASSEVGTDQLGETQYF
TRBV6-6	TRBJ2-5	CASSYSWGAPETQYF
TRBV7-2	TRBJ2-2	CASSPHSRGGELFF
TRBV4-1	TRBJ2-2	CASSQDGDTGELFF
TRBV6-2/TRBV6-3	TRBJ2-3	CASRYDGGTDTQYF
TRBV7-9	TRBJ2-2	CASSLVYSNTGELFF
TRBV7-8	TRBJ1-2	CASSLVFGSNYGYTF
TRBV29-1	TRBJ2-7	CSSRGPGWEQYF
TRBV4-1	TRBJ2-6	CASSRVTSGANVLTF
TRBV7-9	TRBJ2-3	CASSSWTGGETDTQYF
TRBV15	TRBJ1-1	CATSTHRAIIAEAFF
TRBV15	TRBJ2-2	CATSEETRLNTGELFF
TRBV9	TRBJ1-2	CASSVEAAGRYGYTF
TRBV4-1	TRBJ2-3	CASSQDRVALGFKETDTQYF
TRBV5-8	TRBJ1-2	CASSFRGGGYTF
TRBV7-6	TRBJ2-1	CASSARGTGWGNEQFF
TRBV12-3/TRBV12-4	TRBJ2-3	CASSPLAGLTDTQYF
TRBV9	TRBJ2-7	CASSVGPRVPLYEQYF
TRBV3-1	TRBJ2-7	CASSQASGSYEQYF
TRBV21-1	TRBJ2-1	CASSLRGGNNEQFF